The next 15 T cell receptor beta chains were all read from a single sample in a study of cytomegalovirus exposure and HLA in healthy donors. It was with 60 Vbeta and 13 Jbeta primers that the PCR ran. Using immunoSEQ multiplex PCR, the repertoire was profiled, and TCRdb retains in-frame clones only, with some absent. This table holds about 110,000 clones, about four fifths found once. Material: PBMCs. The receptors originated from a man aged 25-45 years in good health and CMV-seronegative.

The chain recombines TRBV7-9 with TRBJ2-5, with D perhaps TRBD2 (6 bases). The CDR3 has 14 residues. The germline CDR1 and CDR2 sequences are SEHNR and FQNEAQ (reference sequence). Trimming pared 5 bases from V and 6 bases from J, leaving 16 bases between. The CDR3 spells CASSPASGVKTQYF. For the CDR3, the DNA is TGTGCCAGCAGCCCAGCCTCGGGGGTGAAGACCCAGTACTTC.

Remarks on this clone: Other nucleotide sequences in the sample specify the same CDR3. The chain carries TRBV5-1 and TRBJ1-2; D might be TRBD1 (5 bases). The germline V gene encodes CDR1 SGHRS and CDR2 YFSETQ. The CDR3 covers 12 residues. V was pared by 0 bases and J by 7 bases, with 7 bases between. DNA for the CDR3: TGCGCCAGCAGCTTGGGGGGCTCTGGCTACACCTTC. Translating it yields CASSLGGSGYTF.

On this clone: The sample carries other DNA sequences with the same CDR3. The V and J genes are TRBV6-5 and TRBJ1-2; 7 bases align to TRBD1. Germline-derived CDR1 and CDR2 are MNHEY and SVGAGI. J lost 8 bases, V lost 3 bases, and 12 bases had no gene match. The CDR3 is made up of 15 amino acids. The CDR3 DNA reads TGTGCCAGCAGTTATGGGGGTGAACAGGGGAAAGGCTACACCTTC. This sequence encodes CASSYGGEQGKGYTF.

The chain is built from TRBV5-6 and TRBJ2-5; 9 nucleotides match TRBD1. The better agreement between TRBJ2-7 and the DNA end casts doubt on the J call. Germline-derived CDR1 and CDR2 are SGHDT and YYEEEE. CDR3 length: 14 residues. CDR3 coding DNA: TGTGCCAGCAGCTTCGGACAGGGGTTCTACGAGCAGTACTTC. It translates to CASSFGQGFYEQYF.

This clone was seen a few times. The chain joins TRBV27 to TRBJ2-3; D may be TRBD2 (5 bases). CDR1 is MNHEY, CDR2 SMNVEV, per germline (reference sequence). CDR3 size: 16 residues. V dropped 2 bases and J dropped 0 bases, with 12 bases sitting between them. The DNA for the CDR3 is TGTGCCAGCAGTTTAGAGGGCCCTAGAAGCACAGATACGCAGTATTTT. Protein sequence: CASSLEGPRSTDTQYF.

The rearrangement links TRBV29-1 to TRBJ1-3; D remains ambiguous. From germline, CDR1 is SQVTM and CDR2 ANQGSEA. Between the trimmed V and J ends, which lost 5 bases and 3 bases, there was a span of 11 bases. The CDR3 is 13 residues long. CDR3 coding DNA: TGCAGCGTTAGCCCGGGAGGTGGAAACACCATATATTTT. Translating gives CSVSPGGGNTIYF.

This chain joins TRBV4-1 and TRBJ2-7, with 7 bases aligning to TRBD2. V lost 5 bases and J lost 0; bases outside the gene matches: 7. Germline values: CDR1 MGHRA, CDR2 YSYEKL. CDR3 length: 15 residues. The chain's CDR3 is CASSSIPSGSYEQYF. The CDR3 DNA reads TGCGCCAGCAGCTCCATTCCTAGCGGCTCCTACGAGCAGTACTTC.

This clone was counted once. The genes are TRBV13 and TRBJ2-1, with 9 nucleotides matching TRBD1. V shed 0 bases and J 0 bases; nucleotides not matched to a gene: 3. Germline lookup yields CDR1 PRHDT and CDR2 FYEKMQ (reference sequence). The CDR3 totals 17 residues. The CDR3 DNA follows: TGTGCCAGCAGCTTAGGGACAGGGGGGAGCTCCTACAATGAGCAGTTCTTC. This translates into CASSLGTGGSSYNEQFF.

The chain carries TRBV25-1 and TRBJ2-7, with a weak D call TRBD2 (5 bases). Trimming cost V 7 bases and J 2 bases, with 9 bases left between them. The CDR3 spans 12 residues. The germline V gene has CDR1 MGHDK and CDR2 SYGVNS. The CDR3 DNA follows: TGTGCCAGCAATTCCGGGGCCTACGAGCAGTACTTC. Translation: CASNSGAYEQYF.

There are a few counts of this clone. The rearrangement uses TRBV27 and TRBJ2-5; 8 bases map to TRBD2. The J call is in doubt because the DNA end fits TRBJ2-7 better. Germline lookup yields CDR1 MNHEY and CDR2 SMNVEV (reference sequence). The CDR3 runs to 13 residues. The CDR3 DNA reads TGTGCCAGCAGAATAGCGGGAACCTACGAGCAGTACTTC. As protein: CASRIAGTYEQYF.

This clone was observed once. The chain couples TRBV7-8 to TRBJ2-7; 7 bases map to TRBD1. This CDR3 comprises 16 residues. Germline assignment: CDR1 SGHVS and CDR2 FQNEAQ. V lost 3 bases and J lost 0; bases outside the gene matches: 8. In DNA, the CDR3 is TGTGCCAGCAGCTTGGCCGGGACAGCTATCTCCTACGAGCAGTACTTC. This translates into CASSLAGTAISYEQYF.

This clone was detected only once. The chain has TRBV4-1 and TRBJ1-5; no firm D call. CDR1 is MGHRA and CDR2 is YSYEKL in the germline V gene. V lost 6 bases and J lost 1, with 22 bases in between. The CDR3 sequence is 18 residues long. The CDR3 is CASSFARLSSKSNQPQHF. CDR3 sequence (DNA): TGCGCCAGCAGTTTCGCACGCCTTTCCAGTAAGAGCAATCAGCCCCAGCATTTT.

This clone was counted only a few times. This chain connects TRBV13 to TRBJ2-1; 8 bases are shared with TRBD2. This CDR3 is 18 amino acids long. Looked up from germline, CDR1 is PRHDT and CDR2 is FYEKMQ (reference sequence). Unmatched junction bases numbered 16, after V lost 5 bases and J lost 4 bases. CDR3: CASSIIRIGAGEYNEQFF. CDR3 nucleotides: TGTGCCAGCAGCATTATCCGGATTGGAGCGGGGGAATACAATGAGCAGTTCTTC.

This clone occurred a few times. The CDR3 loop is CASGFDRGPTTFYEQYF. The CDR3 DNA sequence: TGTGCTAGTGGTTTTGACAGGGGGCCCACTACATTCTACGAGCAGTACTTC. The chain combines TRBV12-5 with TRBJ2-7; 10 bases agree with TRBD1. Trimming at V came to 3 bases and at J to 3 bases, leaving 11 bases not matched to a gene. The germline CDR1 and CDR2 sequences are LGHNT and FRNRAP. The CDR3 covers 17 residues.

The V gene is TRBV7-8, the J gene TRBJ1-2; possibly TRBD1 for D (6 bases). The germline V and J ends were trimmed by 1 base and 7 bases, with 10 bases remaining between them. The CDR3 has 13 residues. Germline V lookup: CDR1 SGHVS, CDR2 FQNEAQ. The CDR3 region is CASSLVDRSGYTF. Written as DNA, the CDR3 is TGTGCCAGCAGCTTAGTGGACAGAAGTGGCTACACCTTC. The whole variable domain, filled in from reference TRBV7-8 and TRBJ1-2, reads GAGVSQSPRYKVAKRGQDVALRCDPISGHVSLFWYQQALGQGPEFLTYFQNEAQLDKSGLPSDRFFAERPEGSVSTLKIQRTQQEDSAVYLCASSLVDRSGYTFGSGTRLTVV.